The 24 T cell receptor beta chains below come from one sample, sequenced in a study of identical twins. TCRdb used MiXCR to reprocess the 5' RACE reads, holding one entry per CDR3 protein. Among 400,000 to 650,000 distinct CDR3 sequences, about 20% were seen once, and the ten largest hold about 0.99%. These data also formed part of another study, on T cells expressing NK-cell markers.

The specimen was CD4+ T cells sorted from blood. The receptors were sampled from a woman aged 18-35 years in good health.

This clonotype appeared many times. The chain carries TRBV10-3 and TRBJ2-5; 8 bases line up with TRBD2. V was clipped by 2 bases and J by 5 bases; unmatched bases: 4. Germline V lookup: CDR1 ENHRY, CDR2 SYGVKD. This CDR3 is 14 amino acids long. CDR3 in DNA: TGTGCCATCAGTGAGAGCGGGAGCAGGGAGACCCAGTACTTC. This codes for CAISESGSRETQYF.

The CDR3 DNA sequence: TGCGCCAGCAGCTTGGGACTAACTCCCCCGGCAGGGGGCCACACAGATACGCAGTATTTT. This encodes CASSLGLTPPAGGHTDTQYF. The chain links TRBV5-1 to TRBJ2-3; 8 nucleotides agree with TRBD1. The CDR3 is 20 residues long. CDR1 is SGHRS, CDR2 YFSETQ, per germline. With 0 bases clipped from V and 2 bases from J, the junction kept 17 bases outside the gene matches.

The V gene is TRBV20-1, the J gene TRBJ1-2; D is ambiguous. Per germline, CDR1 DFQATT and CDR2 SNEGSKA (reference sequence). The CDR3 consists of 10 residues. V lost 3 bases to trimming and J lost 8 bases, with 7 bases between them. CDR3 nucleotide sequence: TGCAGTGCTAGGGCCCTGGGCTACACCTTC. The encoded protein is CSARALGYTF.

This clonotype was seen a handful of times. The J gene is TRBJ2-5, the V gene TRBV20-1, with TRBD2 matching 7 bases. V lost 3 bases to trimming and J lost 5 bases; unmatched junction nucleotides: 9. The CDR3 has 14 amino acids. CDR1 and CDR2 from the germline V gene are DFQATT and SNEGSKA (reference sequence). This CDR3 reads CSARGGSSWETQYF. In DNA, the CDR3 is TGCAGTGCTAGGGGCGGGAGCTCGTGGGAGACCCAGTACTTC.

The chain employs TRBV12-3 or TRBV12-4 and TRBJ1-4; D ambiguous. V was pared by 1 base and J by 13 bases, with 22 bases between. The CDR3 totals 16 residues. The CDR3 nucleotides are TGTGCCAGCAGTTTAGATTACGGAGGTCCTCTTAAGGGACTGTTTTTT. This sequence encodes CASSLDYGGPLKGLFF.

The rearrangement links TRBV23-1 to TRBJ2-5; D uncertain. TRBV23-1 carries the ORF label, with uncertain function. Trimming pared 7 bases from V and 5 bases from J, leaving 11 bases between. CDR3 length: 12 amino acids. The CDR3 reads CASISFYETQYF. The CDR3 bases are TGCGCCAGCATCTCTTTCTATGAGACCCAGTACTTC.

The chain has TRBV9 and TRBJ1-1; 11 positions match TRBD1. This CDR3 spans 15 amino acids. The germline V gene has CDR1 SGDLS and CDR2 YYNGEE. Trimming at V came to 3 bases and at J to 4 bases, leaving 5 bases not matched to a gene. CDR3 DNA sequence: TGTGCCAGCAGCGCCGCCGGGACAGGGGGCACTGAAGCTTTCTTT. The encoded protein is CASSAAGTGGTEAFF. The full variable domain, completed using reference TRBV9 and TRBJ1-1, is DSGVTQTPKHLITATGQRVTLRCSPRSGDLSVYWYQQSLDQGLQFLIQYYNGEERAKGNILERFSAQQFPDLHSELNLSSLELGDSALYFCASSAAGTGGTEAFFGQGTRLTVV.

V usage is TRBV12-3 or TRBV12-4 and J usage is TRBJ2-1; D unclear. V gave up 3 bases and J gave up 10 bases, with 7 bases separating them. The CDR3 totals 11 residues. Here the CDR3 reads CASSFSIEQFF. In DNA form, the CDR3 reads TGTGCCAGCAGTTTCAGTATCGAGCAGTTCTTC.

The chain employs TRBV20-1 and TRBJ1-2, with TRBD1 identical over 8 bases. After removal of 1 base from V and 2 bases from J, the junction contained 3 bases not matched to a gene. Germline loops: CDR1 DFQATT, CDR2 SNEGSKA (reference sequence). CDR3 length equals 14 residues. Here the CDR3 reads CSARARQGNYGYTF. CDR3 nucleotides: TGCAGTGCTAGAGCAAGACAGGGGAACTATGGCTACACCTTC.

The rearrangement joins TRBV19 to TRBJ1-6, with 7 nucleotides matching TRBD1. The trim removed 9 bases at V and 6 bases at J, leaving 5 bases unmatched. From germline, CDR1 is LNHDA and CDR2 SQIVND (reference sequence). This CDR3 has 13 amino acids. CDR3 protein: CASRQGFNSPLHF. CDR3 bases: TGTGCCAGCCGACAGGGTTTTAATTCACCCCTCCACTTT.

The V and J genes are TRBV5-1 and TRBJ2-1; D is ambiguous. This CDR3 contains 12 residues. The V gene lost 2 bases and the J gene lost 7 bases, with 7 bases spanning the gap. Germline V gene lookup returns CDR1 SGHRS and CDR2 YFSETQ. The CDR3 DNA reads TGCGCCAGCAGCTTAATCACTAATGAGCAGTTCTTC. Protein product: CASSLITNEQFF.

This clonotype has ten or more counts. The genes are TRBV29-1 and TRBJ2-1; 9 bases match TRBD1. V dropped 4 bases and J dropped 7; count of bases not matched to a gene: 11. CDR1 is SQVTM and CDR2 is ANQGSEA in the germline V gene. This CDR3 is built from 15 residues. DNA of the CDR3: TGCAGCGTTGCCCTCCCTTACAGGGGGCAGAATGAGCAGTTCTTC. Protein sequence: CSVALPYRGQNEQFF.

The rearrangement links TRBV15 to TRBJ1-2, with no clear D. CDR3 size: 11 residues. Trimming removed 0 bases from V and 8 bases from J, with 4 bases in between. Per the germline V gene, CDR1 is LNHNV and CDR2 is YYDKDF (reference sequence). The CDR3 protein is CATSRDVGYTF. The CDR3, as DNA: TGTGCCACCAGCAGAGATGTAGGCTACACCTTC.

This clonotype has a count of ten or more. The chain has TRBV20-1 and TRBJ2-7; tentative D call: TRBD1 (5 bases). Trimming shortened V by 0 bases and J by 5 bases, and 14 bases separated the two germline ends. Germline assignment: CDR1 DFQATT and CDR2 SNEGSKA (reference sequence). CDR3 length: 14 amino acids. The CDR3 loop is CSARDRLWGDEQYF. The CDR3 DNA follows: TGCAGTGCTAGAGATCGACTGTGGGGCGACGAGCAGTACTTC.

This rearrangement joins TRBV11-3 to TRBJ2-3; D gene ambiguous. The CDR3 consists of 19 residues. The V end lost 5 bases, the J end lost 1 base, and 25 bases lay between the germline ends. Germline CDR1 is SGHNT and CDR2 is YENEEA. In DNA form, the CDR3 reads TGTGCCAGCAGCCCACCCCCGGGTGCGGCTAACGACCGCACAGATACGCAGTATTTT. Translated: CASSPPPGAANDRTDTQYF.

The J gene is TRBJ2-1, the V gene TRBV6-6, with 9 positions matching TRBD1. CDR3 length: 13 amino acids. Trimming cost V 7 bases and J 10 bases; bases outside gene matches: 8. CDR1 MNHNY and CDR2 SVGAGI come from the germline V gene (reference sequence). The CDR3 loop is CASTKGQGGEQFF. DNA for the CDR3: TGTGCCAGCACCAAGGGACAGGGAGGCGAGCAGTTCTTC.

The chain is built from TRBV20-1 and TRBJ2-1, with D possibly matching TRBD2 (6 bases). Germline V gene data show CDR1 as DFQATT and CDR2 as SNEGSKA (reference sequence). This CDR3 contains 15 residues. Trimming took 4 bases from V and 5 from J, leaving 18 bases between them. The CDR3 nucleotides are TGCAGTGCTAATCCTAAAGCGGGTATTGACAATGAGCAGTTCTTC. Residues: CSANPKAGIDNEQFF.

A few counts support this clonotype. The genes are TRBV7-9 and TRBJ2-7, with TRBD2 identical over 7 bases. Trimming cost V 8 bases and J 7 bases; bases outside gene matches: 11. The CDR3 contains 13 residues. Germline assignment: CDR1 SEHNR and CDR2 FQNEAQ (reference sequence). CDR3 amino acids: CASGLHGGWEQYF. DNA for the CDR3: TGTGCCAGCGGTCTTCACGGGGGGTGGGAGCAGTACTTC.

The chain is built from TRBV5-8 and TRBJ2-7; TRBD1 agrees at 8 bases. The CDR3 sequence is 16 residues long. CDR1 and CDR2 (germline): SGHTS, YDEGEE. V shed 4 bases and J 2 bases; nucleotides not matched to a gene: 11. CDR3 DNA sequence: TGTGCCAGCAGCCGGCGGCTAGGGGACAGGCCCTACGAGCAGTACTTC. Its protein is CASSRRLGDRPYEQYF.

The table lists this clonotype with a count of one. This chain connects TRBV20-1 to TRBJ1-1, with D maybe TRBD1 (5 bases). The CDR3 has 14 amino acids. Germline CDR1 is DFQATT and CDR2 is SNEGSKA (reference sequence). Trimming stripped 3 bases from V and 1 base from J, with 12 bases between. The CDR3 here is CSASIGVENTEAFF. CDR3 DNA: TGCAGTGCTAGTATAGGGGTAGAGAACACTGAAGCTTTCTTT.

There are a few counts of this clonotype. The rearrangement links TRBV15 to TRBJ2-3; D perhaps matches TRBD1 (6 bases). Trimming stripped 7 bases from V and 9 bases from J, with 20 bases between. Germline V gene sequence: CDR1 LNHNV, CDR2 YYDKDF (reference sequence). There are 14 residues in the CDR3. CDR3 residues: CATTQGTPGHTQYF. The CDR3 coding sequence is TGTGCCACCACACAGGGTACACCCGGCCACACGCAGTATTTT.

This clonotype was counted a few times. The CDR3 here is CATSRTRQSQGPSSFF. The DNA for the CDR3 is TGTGCCACCAGCAGAACCAGACAGTCACAGGGCCCCTCGTCTTTCTTT. The chain has TRBV15 and TRBJ1-1, with TRBD1 as a possible D gene (6 bases). With 2 bases removed from V and 12 bases from J, the gap between germline ends came to 25 bases. The CDR3 sequence is 16 residues long. Germline V gene lookup returns CDR1 LNHNV and CDR2 YYDKDF (reference sequence).

This clonotype was detected only once. V and J are TRBV5-6 and TRBJ2-7, with TRBD1 identical over 8 bases. J was trimmed by 6 bases and V by 3 bases; bases with no gene match: 5. The CDR3 totals 13 residues. The germline CDR1 and CDR2 sequences are SGHDT and YYEEEE. CDR3 region: CASSYQGALEQYF. CDR3 in DNA: TGTGCCAGCAGCTACCAGGGGGCGCTCGAGCAGTACTTC. Full variable domain (outside the CDR3, taken from reference TRBV5-6 and TRBJ2-7): DAGVTQSPTHLIKTRGQQVTLRCSPKSGHDTVSWYQQALGQGPQFIFQYYEEEERQRGNFPDRFSGHQFPNYSSELNVNALLLGDSALYLCASSYQGALEQYFGPGTRLTVT.

V is TRBV5-5 and J is TRBJ2-3; 7 nucleotides agree with TRBD2. CDR3 size: 16 residues. Trimming cost V 6 bases and J 4 bases; bases outside gene matches: 14. Germline CDR1 is SGHKS and CDR2 is YYEKEE (reference sequence). The CDR3 is CASTPKGGKVPDTQYF. The CDR3 DNA sequence: TGTGCCAGCACTCCTAAGGGAGGGAAGGTCCCAGATACGCAGTATTTT.